The 21 T cell receptor beta chains below come from one sample, sequenced in a study of PD-1 blockade in classical Hodgkin lymphoma. Documented time point: cycle 4 day 1 (C4D1), after more than five weeks of nivolumab. Every one of the patients relapsed after autologous stem cell transplantation (brentuximab vedotin exposure was variable). The table came from immunoSEQ multiplex PCR; TCRdb's copy has only in-frame clones and leaves some out. The sample includes about 90,000 clones, more than 80% of them seen just once. Sequencing was performed on peripheral blood mononuclear cells (PBMCs), taken before the fourth cycle of nivolumab. The source is a human donor with classical Hodgkin lymphoma.

The rearrangement joins TRBV15 to TRBJ2-1, with TRBD2 identical over 7 bases. This CDR3 comprises 16 residues. Germline V gives CDR1 LNHNV, CDR2 YYDKDF (reference sequence). Trimming cost V 6 bases and J 4 bases; bases outside gene matches: 12. CDR3 amino acids: CATSKAGTKGYNEQFF. As DNA, the CDR3 is TGTGCCACCAGTAAAGCCGGGACTAAAGGGTACAATGAGCAGTTCTTC. The whole variable domain, remainder taken from reference TRBV15 and TRBJ2-1, is DAMVIQNPRYQVTQFGKPVTLSCSQTLNHNVMYWYQQKSSQAPKLLFHYYDKDFNNEADTPDNFQSRRPNTSFCFLDIRSPGLGDTAMYLCATSKAGTKGYNEQFFGPGTRLTVL.

J is TRBJ2-2 and V is TRBV4-1, with 8 bases aligning to TRBD2. Germline V gene lookup returns CDR1 MGHRA and CDR2 YSYEKL. Trimming at V came to 0 bases and at J to 6 bases, leaving 6 bases not matched to a gene. The CDR3 totals 16 residues. This chain's CDR3 is CASSQDRGGLAGELFF. Written as DNA, the CDR3 is TGCGCCAGCAGCCAAGACCGGGGGGGCCTAGCCGGGGAGCTGTTTTTT.

The chain uses TRBV5-1 and TRBJ2-5, with 15 bases aligning to TRBD2. The CDR3 is 16 residues long. Germline CDR1 and CDR2: SGHRS and YFSETQ. The ends lost 3 bases at V and 6 bases at J; junction bases unmatched: 6. Here the CDR3 DNA reads TGCGCCAGCAGCTCTGGACTAGCGGGAGGGCCGAAGACCCAGTACTTC. It translates to CASSSGLAGGPKTQYF.

The chain has TRBV7-6 and TRBJ2-5; no firm D call. The germline V gene encodes CDR1 SGHVS and CDR2 FNYEAQ. The CDR3 runs to 12 residues. The V and J ends lost 5 bases and 4 bases respectively, with 8 bases between them. CDR3 DNA sequence: TGTGCCAGCAGCAACGCAGTAGAGACCCAGTACTTC. Residues: CASSNAVETQYF.

This clone has more than one count but fewer than ten. V is TRBV19 and J is TRBJ2-2; D is possibly TRBD1 (5 bases). Germline V gives CDR1 LNHDA, CDR2 SQIVND (reference sequence). The CDR3 is made up of 16 amino acids. V lost 1 base, J lost 8 bases, and 17 bases lay in between. CDR3: CASSIVGRRVGGELFF. In nucleotides, the CDR3 is TGTGCCAGTAGTATAGTCGGGCGCAGGGTAGGAGGGGAGCTGTTTTTT.

The V and J genes are TRBV10-1 and TRBJ1-1; D perhaps matches TRBD1 (5 bases). This CDR3 region has 14 residues. V was pared by 3 bases and J by 1 base, with 9 bases between. Germline CDR1 reads WNHNN; CDR2 reads SYGVQD (reference sequence). In nucleotides, the CDR3 is TGCGCCAGCAGTGAATGGGGGTCGAACACTGAAGCTTTCTTT. Translated, it gives CASSEWGSNTEAFF.

On this clone itself: One end of the junction varies from germline; a read error may be responsible. This chain connects TRBV7-9 to TRBJ2-5; 10 bases map to TRBD1. Germline assignment: CDR1 SEHNR and CDR2 FQNEAQ (reference sequence). The CDR3 has 12 amino acids. The CDR3 loop is CASSTNSDRGHF. In DNA form, the CDR3 reads TGTGCCAGCAGCACAAATTCCGACAGGGGGCACTTC.

The chain combines TRBV5-1 with TRBJ2-2; 7 bases align to TRBD2. V trimming: 7 bases; J trimming: 0 bases; junction bases outside the gene matches: 6. This CDR3 is 15 amino acids long. The germline CDR1 and CDR2 sequences are SGHRS and YFSETQ. The chain's CDR3 is CASGTSVANTGELFF. The CDR3 bases are TGCGCCAGCGGTACTAGCGTCGCGAACACCGGGGAGCTGTTTTTT.

The V gene is TRBV19, the J gene TRBJ2-2; D ambiguous. The CDR3 has 16 residues. Trimming removed 3 bases at V and 4 bases at J, with 15 bases between. CDR1 LNHDA and CDR2 SQIVND come from the germline V gene (reference sequence). The CDR3 nucleotides are TGTGCCAGTAGTATCCAGGCGACTGTGGGCACCGGGGAGCTGTTTTTT. Translating gives CASSIQATVGTGELFF.

This sequence joins TRBV30 and TRBJ1-1; D remains unclear. CDR3 length equals 13 residues. V gave up 0 bases and J gave up 8 bases, with 13 bases separating them. Germline CDR1 reads GTSNPN; CDR2 reads SVGIG (reference sequence). The CDR3 region is CAWSVGGSAEAFF. DNA for the CDR3: TGTGCCTGGAGTGTAGGCGGATCAGCAGAAGCTTTCTTT. The entire variable domain, with the rest obtained from reference TRBV30 and TRBJ1-1, is as follows: SQTIHQWPATLVQPVGSPLSLECTVEGTSNPNLYWYRQAAGRGLQLLFYSVGIGQISSEVPQNLSASRPQDRQFILSSKKLLLSDSGFYLCAWSVGGSAEAFFGQGTRLTVV.

The rearrangement links TRBV29-1 to TRBJ2-2; TRBD2 agrees at 11 bases. The CDR3 contains 16 residues. Per germline, CDR1 SQVTM and CDR2 ANQGSEA. V lost 5 bases and J lost 3; bases outside the gene matches: 8. CDR3: CSVRSPLAGDTGELFF. The CDR3 DNA reads TGCAGCGTTCGAAGCCCACTAGCGGGAGACACCGGGGAGCTGTTTTTT.

About this clone itself: One end of the junction varies from germline; a read error may be responsible. The V gene is TRBV10-3, the J gene TRBJ1-1; 8 nucleotides match TRBD1. CDR1 and CDR2 from the germline V gene are ENHRY and SYGVKD. This CDR3 comprises 15 residues. CDR3 DNA: TGTGCCATCAGTGAAACCAGGGGGCTGAAAACTGAAGCTTTCTTT. It specifies CAISETRGLKTEAFF.

This chain uses TRBV19 with TRBJ2-7; TRBD1 matches at 7 bases. Germline-derived CDR1 and CDR2 are LNHDA and SQIVND (reference sequence). This CDR3 region has 12 residues. V lost 5 bases to trimming and J lost 8 bases; unmatched junction nucleotides: 6. CDR3 coding DNA: TGTGCCAGTAGTTCCCAGGGGGAGAAGCAGTACTTC. Its translation is CASSSQGEKQYF.

Comment on this clone: The identical CDR3 is also encoded by other nucleotide sequences in the sample. The V and J genes are TRBV18 and TRBJ2-7; weak D call: TRBD2 (5 bases). This CDR3 is built from 13 residues. Germline-derived CDR1 and CDR2 are KGHSH and LQKENI. Trimming removed 3 bases at V and 1 base at J, with 7 bases between. CDR3 in amino acids: CASSPRESYEQYF. In DNA, the CDR3 is TGTGCCAGCTCACCCCGGGAATCCTACGAGCAGTACTTC.

The chain employs TRBV6-5 and TRBJ2-4; D uncertain. Germline CDR1 MNHEY, CDR2 SVGAGI. The CDR3 runs 14 residues. Trimming cost V 0 bases and J 8 bases, with 11 bases left between them. CDR3 sequence: CASSYSWQADIQYF. The CDR3 nucleotides read TGTGCCAGCAGTTACTCGTGGCAGGCTGACATTCAGTACTTC.

The chain is built from TRBV28 and TRBJ2-6; D is undetermined. Germline V gives CDR1 MDHEN, CDR2 SYDVKM. This CDR3 is 18 amino acids long. V was pared by 6 bases and J by 0 bases, with 18 bases between. DNA for the CDR3: TGTGCCAGCAGCCCAACTTCAGACGTCCTCTCTGGGGCCAACGTCCTGACTTTC. This encodes CASSPTSDVLSGANVLTF. The complete variable domain, with remaining parts taken from reference TRBV28 and TRBJ2-6, reads DVKVTQSSRYLVKRTGEKVFLECVQDMDHENMFWYRQDPGLGLRLIYFSYDVKMKEKGDIPEGYSVSREKKERFSLILESASTNQTSMYLCASSPTSDVLSGANVLTFGAGSRLTVL.

This chain's CDR3 is CAAHRDRDNEQFF. The CDR3 nucleotides are TGTGCCGCCCACAGGGACAGGGACAATGAGCAGTTCTTC. The rearrangement joins TRBV30 to TRBJ2-1; 9 bases match TRBD1. Germline trimming cut 8 bases from V and 5 bases from J; bases unmatched to any gene: 7. The CDR3 is 13 amino acids. CDR1 is GTSNPN, CDR2 SVGIG, per germline (reference sequence).

The chain employs TRBV5-1 and TRBJ2-2, with D perhaps TRBD1 (6 bases). The length of the CDR3 is 16 residues. V dropped 4 bases and J dropped 6 bases, with 19 bases sitting between them. From germline, CDR1 is SGHRS and CDR2 YFSETQ. The CDR3 DNA follows: TGCGCCAGCAGCCCAACAGGACAGCCCGACGCCGGGGAGCTGTTTTTT. It encodes CASSPTGQPDAGELFF.

V and J are TRBV19 and TRBJ2-7; D might be TRBD1 or TRBD2, each matching 5 bases. Trimming cost V 3 bases and J 4 bases, with 10 bases left between them. CDR1 is LNHDA, CDR2 SQIVND, per germline (reference sequence). This CDR3 has 13 amino acids. CDR3 coding DNA: TGTGCCAGTAGTATGGGGGATCAGTACGAGCAGTACTTC. This translates into CASSMGDQYEQYF.

The chain joins TRBV5-1 to TRBJ2-3; D is possibly TRBD2 (5 bases). CDR3 length equals 15 residues. The V and J ends lost 0 bases and 5 bases respectively, with 13 bases between them. Germline assignment: CDR1 SGHRS and CDR2 YFSETQ. In DNA, the CDR3 is TGCGCCAGCAGCTTGGGGAGGTCAGTCGGAGATACGCAGTATTTT. Amino acids: CASSLGRSVGDTQYF.

This clone has only one observation. The chain carries TRBV7-9 and TRBJ1-1; a weak D match, TRBD1 (5 bases). Germline V CDR1 and CDR2: SEHNR, FQNEAQ (reference sequence). V gave up 5 bases and J gave up 11 bases, with 24 bases separating them. The CDR3 is 15 residues long. The chain's CDR3 is CASSPGGQRAEKAFF. CDR3 DNA: TGTGCCAGCAGCCCTGGGGGTCAGCGCGCCGAAAAGGCTTTCTTT.